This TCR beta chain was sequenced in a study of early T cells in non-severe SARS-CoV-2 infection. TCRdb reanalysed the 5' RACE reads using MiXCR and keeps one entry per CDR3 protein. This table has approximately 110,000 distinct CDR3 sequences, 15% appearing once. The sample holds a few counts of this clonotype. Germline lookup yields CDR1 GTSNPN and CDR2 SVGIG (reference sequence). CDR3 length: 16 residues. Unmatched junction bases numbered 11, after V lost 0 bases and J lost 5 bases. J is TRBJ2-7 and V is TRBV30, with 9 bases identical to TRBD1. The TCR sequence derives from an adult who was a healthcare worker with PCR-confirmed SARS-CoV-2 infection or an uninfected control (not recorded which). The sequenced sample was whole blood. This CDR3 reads CAWSVKPDRGTHEQYF. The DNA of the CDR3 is TGTGCCTGGAGTGTGAAACCGGACAGGGGAACCCACGAGCAGTACTTC.